The 7 T cell receptor beta chains listed next were all sequenced from one sample in a study of blood T cell repertoires in COVID-19. Profiled with immunoSEQ multiplex PCR; TCRdb holds only in-frame clones, not every one. The top ten clones hold around 9.3% of a sample with hundreds of thousands of clones, about four fifths of them seen once. Sequenced: peripheral blood. These receptors were taken from a woman older than 75 with acute or convalescent COVID-19.

The J gene is TRBJ1-5, the V gene TRBV30; tentatively, D is TRBD1 (5 bases). The CDR3 is made up of 16 amino acids. Germline CDR1 reads GTSNPN; CDR2 reads SVGIG (reference sequence). The ends were cut back, 2 bases at V and 1 base at J, with 15 bases in the middle. The CDR3 protein is CAWSPTVLRSNQPQHF. The CDR3 DNA is TGTGCCTGGAGTCCGACAGTTCTGAGGAGCAATCAGCCCCAGCATTTT. The full variable domain, in which reference TRBV30 and TRBJ1-5 provide the parts outside the CDR3, is SQTIHQWPATLVQPVGSPLSLECTVEGTSNPNLYWYRQAAGRGLQLLFYSVGIGQISSEVPQNLSASRPQDRQFILSSKKLLLSDSGFYLCAWSPTVLRSNQPQHFGDGTRLSIL.

This chain links TRBV5-1 with TRBJ2-3; a weak D match, TRBD2 (6 bases). Trimming shortened V by 2 bases and J by 0 bases, and 16 bases separated the two germline ends. There are 17 residues in the CDR3. Looked up from germline, CDR1 is SGHRS and CDR2 is YFSETQ. For the CDR3, the DNA is TGCGCCAGCAGCTTCATTTCCGAGCGGGCAAGCACAGATACGCAGTATTTT. Its protein product is CASSFISERASTDTQYF.

The CDR3 loop reads CASSGTSGAGGYTF. The CDR3 nucleotides read TGTGCCAGCAGTGGGACGTCAGGGGCTGGTGGCTACACCTTC. The chain is built from TRBV2 and TRBJ1-2, with D possibly matching TRBD1 (6 bases). Germline loops: CDR1 SNHLY, CDR2 FYNNEI. The CDR3 covers 14 residues. V was trimmed by 4 bases and J by 7 bases, leaving 16 bases between them.

The CDR3 DNA is TGTGCCAGCAGTAGTTCGTTGAGCCCTGGGGCCAACGTCCTGACTTTC. This encodes CASSSSLSPGANVLTF. The chain couples TRBV2 to TRBJ2-6; no definite D call. CDR1 is SNHLY, CDR2 FYNNEI, per germline. This CDR3 contains 16 residues. V lost 5 bases to trimming and J lost 2 bases, with 13 bases between them.

The chain joins TRBV7-9 to TRBJ2-1; D is perhaps TRBD2 (5 bases). Germline V gives CDR1 SEHNR, CDR2 FQNEAQ (reference sequence). The V gene lost 8 bases and the J gene lost 10 bases, with 6 bases spanning the gap. The CDR3 has 9 residues. In DNA, the CDR3 is TGTGCCAGCTCGGGGGAGCAGTTCTTC. This codes for CASSGEQFF.

The chain has TRBV7-2 and TRBJ2-3; 11 bases align to TRBD2. The CDR3 spans 15 residues. CDR1 is SGHTA and CDR2 is FQGNSA in the germline V gene. The trim removed 3 bases at V and 2 bases at J, leaving 1 base unmatched. CDR3: CASSLGLAVTDTQYF. The CDR3 bases are TGTGCCAGCAGCTTGGGACTAGCGGTCACAGATACGCAGTATTTT.

Worth noting for this clone: The junction does not match germline at one end; this may be a read error. V usage is TRBV7-7 and J usage is TRBJ2-3, with a weak D call TRBD1 (7 bases). Germline-derived CDR1 and CDR2 are SSHAT and FNYEAQ (reference sequence). The CDR3 spans 15 residues. This CDR3 reads CASSQIRGGTDTQYF. The DNA for the CDR3 is TGTGCTAGCAGCCAGATCAGGGGGGGCACAGATACGCAGTATTTT.